This T cell receptor (beta chain) comes out of a study of shared clonotypes between healthy human individuals. Roughly 200 ng DNA, about 28,000 T cell genomes, went into each sorted-subset replicate PCR. The data were produced by immunoSEQ multiplex PCR, yet TCRdb's version contains in-frame clones alone and is incomplete. Of approximately 2.4 million clones listed, around 95% are singletons. This CDR3 has 15 residues. The V gene's germline CDR1 is MDHEN and CDR2 SYDVKM. V lost 5 bases and J lost 1, with 14 bases in between. The chain couples TRBV28 to TRBJ1-2; tentative D call: TRBD1 (6 bases). The sample taken for sequencing was naive CD4+ T cells sorted from blood. The subset is: CD45RA+ positively selected. This receptor was taken from a man aged 18 to 30 in good health. The CDR3 nucleotides read TGTGCCAGCAGTATGCAGGGGCGGGGTAACTATGGCTACACCTTC. This codes for CASSMQGRGNYGYTF.